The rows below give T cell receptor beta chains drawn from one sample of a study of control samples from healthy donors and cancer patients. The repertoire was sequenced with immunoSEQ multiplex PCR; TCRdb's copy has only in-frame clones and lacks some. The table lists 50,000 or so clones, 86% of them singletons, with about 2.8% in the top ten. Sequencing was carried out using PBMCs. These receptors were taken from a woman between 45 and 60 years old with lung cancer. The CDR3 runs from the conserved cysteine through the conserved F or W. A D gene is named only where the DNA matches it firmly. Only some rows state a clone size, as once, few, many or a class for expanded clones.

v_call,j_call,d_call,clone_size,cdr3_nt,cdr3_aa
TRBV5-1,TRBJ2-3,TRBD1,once,TGCGCCAGCAGCCCGGACAGGGCTACAGATACGCAGTATTTT,CASSPDRATDTQYF
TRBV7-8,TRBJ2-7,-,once,TGTGCCAGCAGCTTAGCGGATCCCTCCTACGAGCAGTACTTC,CASSLADPSYEQYF
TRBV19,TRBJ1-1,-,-,TGTGCCAGTAGTAGAGGCGGATCGGGCACTGAAGCTTTCTTT,CASSRGGSGTEAFF
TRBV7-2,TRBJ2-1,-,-,TGTGCCAGCAGCTGGTACGGGACACCGGCTCAGTTCTTC,CASSWYGTPAQFF
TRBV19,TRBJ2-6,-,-,TGTGCCAGTAGTATTGGTATGGGGAGAGCTTCTGGGGCCAACGTCCTGACTTTC,CASSIGMGRASGANVLTF
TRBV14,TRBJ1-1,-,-,TGTGCCAGCAGCCAAGTGTCTCATGAAGCTTTCTTT,CASSQVSHEAFF
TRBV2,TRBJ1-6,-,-,TGTGCCAGCAGTGCCGCGGGACCCGGCTCACCCCTCCACTTT,CASSAAGPGSPLHF
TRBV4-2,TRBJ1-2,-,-,TGTGCCAGCAGCCAAGAGGTTGGGGCTGCTAACTATGGCTACACCTTC,CASSQEVGAANYGYTF
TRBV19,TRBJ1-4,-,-,TGTGCCAGTAGTCCCCGGACCGGCGAAAAACTGTTTTTT,CASSPRTGEKLFF
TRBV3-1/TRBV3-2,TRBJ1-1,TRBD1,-,TGTGCCAGCAGCCAGGGACAGGGGGCAGGTGAAGCTTTCTTT,CASSQGQGAGEAFF
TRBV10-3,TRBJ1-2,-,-,TGTGCCATCAGTGAGTCGAGAAGGAGGGAGGGTTCCTATGGCTACACCTTC,CAISESRRREGSYGYTF